These 13 T cell receptor beta chains share one sample of origin, sequenced in a study of blood T cell repertoires in COVID-19. Profiled with immunoSEQ multiplex PCR; TCRdb holds only in-frame clones, not every one. The top ten hold over 2% of the sample, which has under 350,000 clones, about 89% seen once. Sequencing was carried out using PBMCs or T cells enriched from blood (not recorded which). These receptors all come from a young woman who had recovered from COVID-19.

This clone appeared many times. This rearrangement joins TRBV6-4 to TRBJ2-3, with 11 bases fitting TRBD2. The V gene end was trimmed by 2 bases and the J gene end by 4 bases; junction bases not matched to a gene: 5. Germline loops: CDR1 MRHNA, CDR2 SNTAGT. This CDR3 has 16 residues. CDR3 sequence reads: CASSDGSGRASDTQYF. In DNA, the CDR3 is TGTGCCAGCAGTGACGGTAGCGGGAGGGCCTCAGATACGCAGTATTTT.

A note on this clone: One end of the junction fails to match germline, which may point to a read error. The rearrangement joins TRBV7-3 to TRBJ2-1, with TRBD2 matching 11 bases. From germline, CDR1 is SGHTA and CDR2 FQGTGA. The CDR3 totals 17 residues. This chain's CDR3 is CASSLTSGSTAYNEQFF. CDR3 coding DNA: TGTGCCAGCAGCCTAACTAGCGGGAGCACGGCGTACAATGAGCAGTTCTTC.

The chain carries TRBV5-4 and TRBJ2-7, with unresolved D. Trimming took 1 base from V and 2 from J, leaving 10 bases between them. The CDR3 length is 14 residues. The V gene's germline CDR1 is SGHNT and CDR2 YYREEE (reference sequence). CDR3 loop: CASSLSPVTYEQYF. For the CDR3, the DNA is TGTGCCAGCAGCTTGTCCCCGGTAACCTACGAGCAGTACTTC.

This clone showed up just once. The V gene is TRBV11-2, the J gene TRBJ1-1, with TRBD1 matching 8 bases. Germline trimming cut 5 bases from V and 5 bases from J; bases unmatched to any gene: 10. CDR3 length: 15 residues. Germline V gene sequence: CDR1 SGHAT, CDR2 FQNNGV. CDR3 nucleotides: TGTGCCAGCAGCAAACAGGGGGAGGGGGGAACTGAAGCTTTCTTT. Protein product: CASSKQGEGGTEAFF. Variable domain in full (rest from reference TRBV11-2 and TRBJ1-1): EAGVAQSPRYKIIEKRQSVAFWCNPISGHATLYWYQQILGQGPKLLIQFQNNGVVDDSQLPKDRFSAERLKGVDSTLKIQPAKLEDSAVYLCASSKQGEGGTEAFFGQGTRLTVV.

The table lists this clone with a few counts. The V and J genes are TRBV21-1 and TRBJ1-6; the table's D gene call, TRBD1, was not cross checked with the DNA. TRBV21-1 represents a pseudogene. The CDR3 totals 14 residues. The CDR3, as DNA: TGTGCCATCCACAGGGGGCCCTATAATTCACCCCTCCACTTT. It translates to CAIHRGPYNSPLHF.

This clone was recorded many times. J is TRBJ1-1 and V is TRBV10-2, with 9 bases matching TRBD1. V lost 6 bases to trimming and J lost 5 bases; unmatched junction nucleotides: 4. Germline V CDR1 and CDR2: WSHSY, SAAADI. The CDR3 contains 13 residues. The CDR3 DNA reads as TGCGCCAGCAGGCTGGACAGGGGAACTGAAGCTTTCTTT. Translating gives CASRLDRGTEAFF.

CDR3 region: CASSRGTGAGNEQFF. The DNA of the CDR3 is TGTGCCAGCAGCCGCGGGACAGGGGCGGGCAATGAGCAGTTCTTC. The V call is TRBV3-1 (or the pseudogene TRBV3-2), the J call TRBJ2-1, with TRBD1 matching 10 bases. V lost 4 bases to trimming and J lost 6 bases; unmatched junction nucleotides: 6. Germline CDR1 LGHDT, CDR2 YNNKEL (reference sequence). CDR3 length: 15 residues.

The chain has TRBV12-3 or TRBV12-4 and TRBJ1-1; no definite D call. The CDR3 length is 11 residues. Trimming pared 7 bases from V and 10 bases from J, leaving 13 bases between. CDR3: CASILGSSAFF. CDR3 bases: TGTGCCAGCATTCTAGGTTCGTCAGCTTTCTTT.

The chain uses TRBV6-5 and TRBJ2-1, with 7 bases that match TRBD2. The CDR3 sequence is 15 residues long. Trimming removed 6 bases from V and 6 bases from J; junction bases left unmatched: 11. Germline V lookup: CDR1 MNHEY, CDR2 SVGAGI. CDR3 sequence (DNA): TGTGCCAGCAGCGGAGCGGGACTGGGATTCAATGAGCAGTTCTTC. It yields the protein CASSGAGLGFNEQFF.

The chain is built from TRBV5-1 and TRBJ2-5, with 11 bases lining up with TRBD2. Germline V gene lookup returns CDR1 SGHRS and CDR2 YFSETQ. The CDR3 is 15 amino acids. V shed 4 bases and J 1 base; nucleotides not matched to a gene: 3. The CDR3 is CASSVGTSGQETQYF. The CDR3, as DNA: TGCGCCAGCAGCGTGGGGACTAGCGGCCAAGAGACCCAGTACTTC.

The genes are TRBV18 and TRBJ2-3, with 13 bases identical to TRBD2. This CDR3 has 17 residues. The V and J ends lost 3 bases and 2 bases, in that order; junction bases with no gene match: 5. Per the germline V gene, CDR1 is KGHSH and CDR2 is LQKENI. In nucleotides, the CDR3 is TGTGCCAGCTCACCTTGGACTAGCGGGGGTTCCACAGATACGCAGTATTTT. This translates into CASSPWTSGGSTDTQYF.

The chain recombines TRBV30 with TRBJ1-6; the match to TRBD1 covers 9 bases. The CDR3 contains 14 residues. The V gene end was trimmed by 2 bases and the J gene end by 8 bases; junction bases not matched to a gene: 4. Looked up from germline, CDR1 is GTSNPN and CDR2 is SVGIG (reference sequence). CDR3 in amino acids: CAWSYRDRDSPLHF. The CDR3 region has the DNA TGTGCCTGGAGTTACCGGGACAGGGATTCACCCCTCCACTTT.

This chain joins TRBV5-5 and TRBJ2-2; a weak D match, TRBD2 (5 bases). CDR1 and CDR2 (germline): SGHKS, YYEKEE (reference sequence). The germline V and J ends were trimmed by 1 base and 3 bases, with 13 bases remaining between them. The CDR3 has 16 residues. The CDR3 sequence: CASSLLAPGYTGELFF. CDR3 DNA: TGTGCCAGCAGCTTGCTGGCTCCGGGGTACACCGGGGAGCTGTTTTTT.